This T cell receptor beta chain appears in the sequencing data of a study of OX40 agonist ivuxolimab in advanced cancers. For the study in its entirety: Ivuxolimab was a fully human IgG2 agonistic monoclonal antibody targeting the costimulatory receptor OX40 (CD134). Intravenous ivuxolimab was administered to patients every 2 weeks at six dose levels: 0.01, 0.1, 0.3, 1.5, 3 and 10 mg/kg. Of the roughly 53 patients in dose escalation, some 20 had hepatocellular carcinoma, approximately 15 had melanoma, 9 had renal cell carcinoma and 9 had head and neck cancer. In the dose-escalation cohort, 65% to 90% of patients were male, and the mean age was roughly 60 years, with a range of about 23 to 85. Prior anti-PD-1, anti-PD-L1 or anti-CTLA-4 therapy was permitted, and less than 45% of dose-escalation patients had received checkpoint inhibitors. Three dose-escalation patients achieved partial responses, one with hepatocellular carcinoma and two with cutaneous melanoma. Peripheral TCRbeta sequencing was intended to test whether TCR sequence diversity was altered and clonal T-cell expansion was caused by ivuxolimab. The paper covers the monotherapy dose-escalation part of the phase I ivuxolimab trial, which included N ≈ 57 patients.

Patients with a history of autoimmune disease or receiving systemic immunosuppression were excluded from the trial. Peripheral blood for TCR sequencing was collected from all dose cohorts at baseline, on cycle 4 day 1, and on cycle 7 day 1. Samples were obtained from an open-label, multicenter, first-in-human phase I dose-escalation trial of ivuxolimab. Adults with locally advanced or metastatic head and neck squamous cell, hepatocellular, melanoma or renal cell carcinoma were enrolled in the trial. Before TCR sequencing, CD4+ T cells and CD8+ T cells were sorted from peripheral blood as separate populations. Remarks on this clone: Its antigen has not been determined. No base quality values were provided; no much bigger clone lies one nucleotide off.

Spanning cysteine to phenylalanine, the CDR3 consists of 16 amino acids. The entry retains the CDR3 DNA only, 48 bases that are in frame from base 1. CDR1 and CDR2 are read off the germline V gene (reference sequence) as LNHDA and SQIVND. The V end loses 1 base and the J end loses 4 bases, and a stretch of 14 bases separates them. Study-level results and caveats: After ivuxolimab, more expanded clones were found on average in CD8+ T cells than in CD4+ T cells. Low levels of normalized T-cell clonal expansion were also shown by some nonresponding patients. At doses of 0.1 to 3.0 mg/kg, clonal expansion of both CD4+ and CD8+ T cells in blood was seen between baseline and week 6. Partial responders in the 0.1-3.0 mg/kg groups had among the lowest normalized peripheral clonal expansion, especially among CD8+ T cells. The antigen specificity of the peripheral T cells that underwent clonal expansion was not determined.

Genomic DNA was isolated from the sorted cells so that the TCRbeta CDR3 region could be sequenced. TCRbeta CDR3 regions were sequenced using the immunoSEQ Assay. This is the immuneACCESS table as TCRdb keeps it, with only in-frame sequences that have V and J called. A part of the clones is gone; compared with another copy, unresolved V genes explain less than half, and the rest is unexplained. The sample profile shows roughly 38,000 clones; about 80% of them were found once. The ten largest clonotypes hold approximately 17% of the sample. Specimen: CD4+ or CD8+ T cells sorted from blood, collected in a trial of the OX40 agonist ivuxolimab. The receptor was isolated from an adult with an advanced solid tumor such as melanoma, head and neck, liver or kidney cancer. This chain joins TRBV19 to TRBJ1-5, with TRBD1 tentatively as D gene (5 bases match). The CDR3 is CASSIGTRGGNQPQHF. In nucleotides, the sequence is TGTGCCAGTAGTATAGGGACAAGAGGAGGAAATCAGCCCCAGCATTTT.